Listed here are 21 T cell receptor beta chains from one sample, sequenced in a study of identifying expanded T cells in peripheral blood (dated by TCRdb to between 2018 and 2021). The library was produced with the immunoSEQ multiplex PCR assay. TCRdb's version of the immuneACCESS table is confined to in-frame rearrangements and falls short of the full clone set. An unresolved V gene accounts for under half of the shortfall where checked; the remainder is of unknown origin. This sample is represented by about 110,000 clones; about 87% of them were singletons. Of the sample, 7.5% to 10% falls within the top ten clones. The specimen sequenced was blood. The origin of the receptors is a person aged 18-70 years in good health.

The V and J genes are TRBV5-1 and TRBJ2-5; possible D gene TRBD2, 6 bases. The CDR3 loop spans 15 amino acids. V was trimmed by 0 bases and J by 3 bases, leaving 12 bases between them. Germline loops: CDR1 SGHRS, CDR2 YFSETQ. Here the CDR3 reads CASSLGVGGEETQYF. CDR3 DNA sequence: TGCGCCAGCAGCTTGGGAGTAGGCGGGGAAGAGACCCAGTACTTC.

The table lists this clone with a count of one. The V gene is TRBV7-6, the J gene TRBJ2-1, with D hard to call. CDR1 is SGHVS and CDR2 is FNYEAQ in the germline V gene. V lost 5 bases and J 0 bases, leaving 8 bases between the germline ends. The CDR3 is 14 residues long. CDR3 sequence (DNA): TGTGCCAGCAGCCAGGCAGGCTCCTACAATGAGCAGTTCTTC. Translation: CASSQAGSYNEQFF.

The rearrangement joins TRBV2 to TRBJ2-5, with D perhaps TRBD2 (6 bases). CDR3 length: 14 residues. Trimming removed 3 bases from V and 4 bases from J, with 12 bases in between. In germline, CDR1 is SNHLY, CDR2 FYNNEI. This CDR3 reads CASSEPGAGETQYF. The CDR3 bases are TGTGCCAGCAGTGAGCCGGGAGCTGGAGAGACCCAGTACTTC.

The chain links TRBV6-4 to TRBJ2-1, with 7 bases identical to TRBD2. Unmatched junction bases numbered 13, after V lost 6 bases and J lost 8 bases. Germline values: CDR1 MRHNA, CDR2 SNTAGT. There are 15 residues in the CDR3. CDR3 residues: CASRNQMGGVDEQFF. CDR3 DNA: TGTGCCAGCAGAAACCAGATGGGGGGGGTGGATGAGCAGTTCTTC.

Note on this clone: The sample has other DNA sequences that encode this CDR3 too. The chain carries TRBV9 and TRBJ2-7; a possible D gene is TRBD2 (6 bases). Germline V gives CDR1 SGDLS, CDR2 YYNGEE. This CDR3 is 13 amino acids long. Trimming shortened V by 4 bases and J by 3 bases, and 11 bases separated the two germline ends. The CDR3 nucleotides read TGTGCCAGCAGCCCGCTCGGGGGCTACGAGCAGTACTTC. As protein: CASSPLGGYEQYF.

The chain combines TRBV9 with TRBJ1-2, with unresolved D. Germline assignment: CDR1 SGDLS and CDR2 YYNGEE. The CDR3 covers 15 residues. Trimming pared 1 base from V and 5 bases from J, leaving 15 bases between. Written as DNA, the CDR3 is TGTGCCAGCAGCGTATCGTCAGTTTTAGGGTATGGCTACACCTTC. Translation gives CASSVSSVLGYGYTF.

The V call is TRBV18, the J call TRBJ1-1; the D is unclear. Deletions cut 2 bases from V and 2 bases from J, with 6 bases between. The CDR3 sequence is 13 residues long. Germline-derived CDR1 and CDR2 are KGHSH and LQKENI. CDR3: CASSPKYNTEAFF. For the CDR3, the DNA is TGTGCCAGCTCACCAAAATACAACACTGAAGCTTTCTTT.

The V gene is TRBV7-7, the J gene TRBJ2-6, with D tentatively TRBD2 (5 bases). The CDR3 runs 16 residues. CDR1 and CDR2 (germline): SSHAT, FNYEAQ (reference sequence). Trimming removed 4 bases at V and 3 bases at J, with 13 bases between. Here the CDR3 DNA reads TGTGCCAGCAGCTCCACTGGGAGTAGTGGGGCCAACGTCCTGACTTTC. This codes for CASSSTGSSGANVLTF.

CDR3 nucleotides: TGTGCCAGCAGCTTAGTGTCCGGGTTAACTAACTATGGCTACACCTTC. This gives the protein CASSLVSGLTNYGYTF. The V and J genes are TRBV7-2 and TRBJ1-2, with D unclear. CDR3 size: 16 residues. The germline V gene encodes CDR1 SGHTA and CDR2 FQGNSA. Trimming shortened V by 1 base and J by 0 bases, and 12 bases separated the two germline ends.

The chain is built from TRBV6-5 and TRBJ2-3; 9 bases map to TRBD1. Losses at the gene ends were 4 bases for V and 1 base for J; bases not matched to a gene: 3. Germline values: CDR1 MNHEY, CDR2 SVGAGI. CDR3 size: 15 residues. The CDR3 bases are TGTGCCAGCAGTTCCTGGACAGGGGGCACAGATACGCAGTATTTT. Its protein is CASSSWTGGTDTQYF.

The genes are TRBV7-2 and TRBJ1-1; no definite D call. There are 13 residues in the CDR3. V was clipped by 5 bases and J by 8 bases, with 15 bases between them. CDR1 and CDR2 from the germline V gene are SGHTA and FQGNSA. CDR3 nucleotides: TGTGCCAGCAGCCCCTGGGAGGGATCGGAAGCTTTCTTT. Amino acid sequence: CASSPWEGSEAFF. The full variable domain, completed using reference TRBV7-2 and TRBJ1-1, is GAGVSQSPSNKVTEKGKDVELRCDPISGHTALYWYRQSLGQGLEFLIYFQGNSAPDKSGLPSDRFSAERTGGSVSTLTIQRTQQEDSAVYLCASSPWEGSEAFFGQGTRLTVV.

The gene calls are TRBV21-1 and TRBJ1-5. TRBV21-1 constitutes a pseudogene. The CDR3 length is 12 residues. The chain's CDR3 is CASKRVGQPQHF. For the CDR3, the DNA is TGTGCCAGCAAGAGGGTCGGTCAGCCCCAGCATTTT.

The CDR3 region has the DNA TGTGCCAGCTCCGGGACAGGGGAAGAGACCCAGTACTTC. The encoded protein is CASSGTGEETQYF. The chain joins TRBV11-3 to TRBJ2-5; 10 bases agree with TRBD1. The V gene end was trimmed by 8 bases and the J gene end by 3 bases; junction bases not matched to a gene: 3. The CDR3 is 13 residues long. Germline V gives CDR1 SGHNT, CDR2 YENEEA.

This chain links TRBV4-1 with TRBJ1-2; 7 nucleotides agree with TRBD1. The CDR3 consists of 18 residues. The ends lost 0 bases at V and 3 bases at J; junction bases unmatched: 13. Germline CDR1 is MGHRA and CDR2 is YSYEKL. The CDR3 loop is CASSQDQITGARYYGYTF. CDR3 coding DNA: TGCGCCAGCAGCCAAGATCAGATCACAGGGGCTCGCTACTATGGCTACACCTTC.

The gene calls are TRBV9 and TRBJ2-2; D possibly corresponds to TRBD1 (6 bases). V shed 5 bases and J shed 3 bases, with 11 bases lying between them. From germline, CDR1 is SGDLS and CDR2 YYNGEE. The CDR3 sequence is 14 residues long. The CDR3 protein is CASSWDTYTGELFF. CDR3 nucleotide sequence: TGTGCCAGCAGTTGGGACACCTACACCGGGGAGCTGTTTTTT.

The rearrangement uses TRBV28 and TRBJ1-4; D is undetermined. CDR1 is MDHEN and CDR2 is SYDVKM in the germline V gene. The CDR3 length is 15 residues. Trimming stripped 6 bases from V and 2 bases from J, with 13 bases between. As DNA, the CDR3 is TGTGCCAGCAGGTCACCCGATCGGACTAATGAAAAACTGTTTTTT. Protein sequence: CASRSPDRTNEKLFF.

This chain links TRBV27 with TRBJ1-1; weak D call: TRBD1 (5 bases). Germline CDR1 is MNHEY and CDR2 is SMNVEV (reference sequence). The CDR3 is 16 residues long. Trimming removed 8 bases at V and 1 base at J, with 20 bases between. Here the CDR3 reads CASPSFSTDQNTEAFF. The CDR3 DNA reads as TGTGCCAGCCCCTCTTTCTCGACAGACCAGAACACTGAAGCTTTCTTT.

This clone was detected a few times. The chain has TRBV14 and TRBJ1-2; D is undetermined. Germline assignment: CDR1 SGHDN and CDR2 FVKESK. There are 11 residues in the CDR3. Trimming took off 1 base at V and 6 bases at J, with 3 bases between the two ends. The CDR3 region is CASSQVDGYTF. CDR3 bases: TGTGCCAGCAGCCAAGTGGATGGCTACACCTTC. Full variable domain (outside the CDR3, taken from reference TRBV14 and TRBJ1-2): EAGVTQFPSHSVIEKGQTVTLRCDPISGHDNLYWYRRVMGKEIKFLLHFVKESKQDESGMPNNRFLAERTGGTYSTLKVQPAELEDSGVYFCASSQVDGYTFGSGTRLTVV.

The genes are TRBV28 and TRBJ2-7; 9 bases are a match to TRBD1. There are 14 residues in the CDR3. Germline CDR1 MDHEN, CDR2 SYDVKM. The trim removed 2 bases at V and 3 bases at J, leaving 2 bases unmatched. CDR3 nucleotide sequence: TGTGCCAGCAGTTTAGGGACAGGGATCTACGAGCAGTACTTC. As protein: CASSLGTGIYEQYF.

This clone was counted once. The CDR3 loop reads CASSSPGTPTDTQYF. Here the CDR3 DNA reads TGTGCCAGCAGTTCCCCCGGGACACCCACAGATACGCAGTATTTT. V usage is TRBV28 and J usage is TRBJ2-3; D is perhaps TRBD1 (6 bases). Trimming pared 4 bases from V and 2 bases from J, leaving 13 bases between. Germline V gene sequence: CDR1 MDHEN, CDR2 SYDVKM. The CDR3 has 15 amino acids.

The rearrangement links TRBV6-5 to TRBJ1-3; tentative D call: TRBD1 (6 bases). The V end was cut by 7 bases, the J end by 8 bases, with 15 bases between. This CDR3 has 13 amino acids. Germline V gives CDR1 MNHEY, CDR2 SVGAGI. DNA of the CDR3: TGTGCCAGCACCCCCCCGGGGGCGGACACCATATATTTT. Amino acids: CASTPPGADTIYF.